This T cell receptor (beta chain) was documented in a study of early T cells in non-severe SARS-CoV-2 infection. Study context: The authors sequenced bulk RNA from unsorted whole blood, leaving chains unpaired.

Trimming removed 4 bases from V and 0 bases from J, with 19 bases in between. Germline CDR1 DFQATT, CDR2 SNEGSKA (reference sequence). The CDR3 is 16 residues long. The sample holds many counts of this clonotype. TCRdb independently ran MiXCR on the 5' RACE reads; one entry per CDR3 protein. This table has approximately 37,000 distinct CDR3 sequences, approximately 8.7% appearing once. The sequenced sample was whole blood, obtained at baseline. V is TRBV20-1 and J is TRBJ2-7, with D possibly being TRBD1 (6 bases). The sequence came from an adult who was a healthcare worker with PCR-confirmed SARS-CoV-2 infection or an uninfected control (not recorded which). The CDR3 here is CSAKPSERDNSYEQYF. The CDR3, as DNA: TGCAGTGCTAAACCTTCAGAAAGGGACAACTCCTACGAGCAGTACTTC.